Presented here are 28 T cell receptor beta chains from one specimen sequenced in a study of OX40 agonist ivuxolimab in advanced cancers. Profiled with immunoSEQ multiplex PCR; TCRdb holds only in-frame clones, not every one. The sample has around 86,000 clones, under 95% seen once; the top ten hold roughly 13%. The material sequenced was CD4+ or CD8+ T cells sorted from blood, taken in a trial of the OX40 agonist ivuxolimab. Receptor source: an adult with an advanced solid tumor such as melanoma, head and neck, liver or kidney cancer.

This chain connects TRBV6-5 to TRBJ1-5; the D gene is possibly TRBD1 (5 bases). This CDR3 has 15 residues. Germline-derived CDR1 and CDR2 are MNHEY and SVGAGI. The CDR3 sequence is CGRDHVRHSNQPQHF. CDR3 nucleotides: TGTGGCCGGGACCATGTTCGTCATAGCAATCAGCCCCAGCATTTT.

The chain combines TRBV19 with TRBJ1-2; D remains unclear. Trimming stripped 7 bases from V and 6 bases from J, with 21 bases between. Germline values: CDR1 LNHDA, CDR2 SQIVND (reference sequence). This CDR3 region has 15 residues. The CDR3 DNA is TGTGCCAGTATGGATACTGACGAGTACGTCAATGGCTACACCTTC. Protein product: CASMDTDEYVNGYTF.

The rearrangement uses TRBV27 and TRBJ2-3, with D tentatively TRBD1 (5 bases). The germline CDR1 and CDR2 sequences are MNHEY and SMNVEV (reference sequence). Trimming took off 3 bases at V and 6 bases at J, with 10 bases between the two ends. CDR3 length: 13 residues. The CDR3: CASSFQGTDTQYF. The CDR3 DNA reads TGTGCCAGCAGTTTTCAGGGTACGGATACGCAGTATTTT.

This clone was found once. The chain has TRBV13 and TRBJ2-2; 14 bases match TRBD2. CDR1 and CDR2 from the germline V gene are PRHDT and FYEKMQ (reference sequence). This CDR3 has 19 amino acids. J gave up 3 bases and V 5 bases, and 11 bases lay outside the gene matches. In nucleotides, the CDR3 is TGTGCCAGCAGCCCACCCCCGACTAGCGGGGGGGCCGACACCGGGGAGCTGTTTTTT. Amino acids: CASSPPPTSGGADTGELFF.

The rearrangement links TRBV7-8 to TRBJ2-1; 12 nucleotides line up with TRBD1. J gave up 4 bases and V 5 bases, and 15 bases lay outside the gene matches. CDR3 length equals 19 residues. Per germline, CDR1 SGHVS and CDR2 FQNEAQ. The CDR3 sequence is CASSPRDRGLKGSYNEQFF. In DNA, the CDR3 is TGTGCCAGCAGCCCCCGGGACAGGGGGCTAAAGGGTTCTTACAATGAGCAGTTCTTC.

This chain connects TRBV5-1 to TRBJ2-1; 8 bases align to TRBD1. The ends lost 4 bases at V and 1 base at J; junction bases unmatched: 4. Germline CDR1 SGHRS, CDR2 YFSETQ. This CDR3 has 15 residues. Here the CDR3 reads CASSPRDRSYNEQFF. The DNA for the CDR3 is TGCGCCAGCAGCCCCCGGGACAGGTCCTACAATGAGCAGTTCTTC.

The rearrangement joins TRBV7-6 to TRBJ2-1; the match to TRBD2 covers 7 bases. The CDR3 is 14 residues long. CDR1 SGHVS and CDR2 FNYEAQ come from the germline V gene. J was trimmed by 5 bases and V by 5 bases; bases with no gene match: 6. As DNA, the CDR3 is TGTGCCAGCAGCCTCAGCGGGACGAACAATGAGCAGTTCTTC. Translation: CASSLSGTNNEQFF.

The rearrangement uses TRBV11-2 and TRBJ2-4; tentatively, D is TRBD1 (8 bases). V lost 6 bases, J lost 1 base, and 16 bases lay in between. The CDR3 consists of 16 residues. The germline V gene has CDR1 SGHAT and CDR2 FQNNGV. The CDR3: CASSSRGREAKNIQYF. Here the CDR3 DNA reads TGTGCCAGCAGTTCCAGGGGGCGGGAGGCCAAAAACATTCAGTACTTC. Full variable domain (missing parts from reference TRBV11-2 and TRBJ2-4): EAGVAQSPRYKIIEKRQSVAFWCNPISGHATLYWYQQILGQGPKLLIQFQNNGVVDDSQLPKDRFSAERLKGVDSTLKIQPAKLEDSAVYLCASSSRGREAKNIQYFGAGTRLSVL.

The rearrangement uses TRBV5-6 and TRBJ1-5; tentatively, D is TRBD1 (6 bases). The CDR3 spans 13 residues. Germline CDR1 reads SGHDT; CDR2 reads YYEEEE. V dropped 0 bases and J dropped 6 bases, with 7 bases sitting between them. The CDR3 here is CASSLGGGQPQHF. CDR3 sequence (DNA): TGTGCCAGCAGCTTGGGAGGGGGTCAGCCCCAGCATTTT. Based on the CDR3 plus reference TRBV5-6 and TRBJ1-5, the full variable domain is DAGVTQSPTHLIKTRGQQVTLRCSPKSGHDTVSWYQQALGQGPQFIFQYYEEEERQRGNFPDRFSGHQFPNYSSELNVNALLLGDSALYLCASSLGGGQPQHFGDGTRLSIL.

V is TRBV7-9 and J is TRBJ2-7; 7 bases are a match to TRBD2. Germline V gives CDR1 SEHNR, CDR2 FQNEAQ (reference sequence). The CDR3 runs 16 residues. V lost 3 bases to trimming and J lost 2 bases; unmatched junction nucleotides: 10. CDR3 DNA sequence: TGTGCCAGCAGCTTCCTAAGCGGGATTAAGACCTACGAGCAGTACTTC. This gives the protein CASSFLSGIKTYEQYF. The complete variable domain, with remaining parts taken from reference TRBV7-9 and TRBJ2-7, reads DTGVSQNPRHKITKRGQNVTFRCDPISEHNRLYWYRQTLGQGPEFLTYFQNEAQLEKSRLLSDRFSAERPKGSFSTLEIQRTEQGDSAMYLCASSFLSGIKTYEQYFGPGTRLTVT.

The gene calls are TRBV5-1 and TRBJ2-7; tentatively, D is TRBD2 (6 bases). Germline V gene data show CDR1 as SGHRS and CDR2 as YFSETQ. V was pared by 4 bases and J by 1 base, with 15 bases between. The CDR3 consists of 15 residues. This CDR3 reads CASSLRGEQSYEQYF. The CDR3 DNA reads TGCGCCAGCAGCCTCCGCGGGGAACAATCCTACGAGCAGTACTTC. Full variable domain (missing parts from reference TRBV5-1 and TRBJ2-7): KAGVTQTPRYLIKTRGQQVTLSCSPISGHRSVSWYQQTPGQGLQFLFEYFSETQRNKGNFPGRFSGRQFSNSRSEMNVSTLELGDSALYLCASSLRGEQSYEQYFGPGTRLTVT.

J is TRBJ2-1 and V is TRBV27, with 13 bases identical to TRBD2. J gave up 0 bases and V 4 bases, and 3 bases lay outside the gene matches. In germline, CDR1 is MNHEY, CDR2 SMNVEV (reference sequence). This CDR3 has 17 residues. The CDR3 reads CASSSRTSGSSYNEQFF. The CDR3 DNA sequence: TGTGCCAGCAGTTCTCGGACTAGCGGGAGCTCCTACAATGAGCAGTTCTTC.

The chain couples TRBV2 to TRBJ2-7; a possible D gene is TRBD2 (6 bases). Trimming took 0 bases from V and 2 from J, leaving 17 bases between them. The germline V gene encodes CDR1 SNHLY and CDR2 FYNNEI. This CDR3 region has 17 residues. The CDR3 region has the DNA TGTGCCAGCAGTGAAGCGACACCGGGAGTTCTCACCTACGAGCAGTACTTC. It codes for CASSEATPGVLTYEQYF.

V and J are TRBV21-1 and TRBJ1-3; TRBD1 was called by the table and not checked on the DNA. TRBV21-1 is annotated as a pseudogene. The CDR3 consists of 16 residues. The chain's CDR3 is CASSLPGHSSGNTIYF. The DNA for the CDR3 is TGTGCCAGCAGCCTCCCGGGACATTCCTCTGGAAACACCATATATTTT.

CDR3: CASTTEILAGGYEQYF. CDR3 coding DNA: TGTGCCAGCACCACCGAAATCCTAGCGGGAGGCTACGAGCAGTACTTC. The V gene is TRBV5-5, the J gene TRBJ2-7, with 11 bases matching TRBD2. The V gene end was trimmed by 6 bases and the J gene end by 3 bases; junction bases not matched to a gene: 11. This CDR3 region has 16 residues. Per germline, CDR1 SGHKS and CDR2 YYEKEE (reference sequence).

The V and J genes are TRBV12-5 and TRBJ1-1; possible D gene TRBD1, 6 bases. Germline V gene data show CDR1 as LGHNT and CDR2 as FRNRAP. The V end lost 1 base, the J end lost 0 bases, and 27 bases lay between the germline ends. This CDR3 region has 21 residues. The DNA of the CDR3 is TGTGCTAGTGGTTTGGCACATTTTCTCACAACAGGGTATGAAGTGAACACTGAAGCTTTCTTT. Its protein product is CASGLAHFLTTGYEVNTEAFF.

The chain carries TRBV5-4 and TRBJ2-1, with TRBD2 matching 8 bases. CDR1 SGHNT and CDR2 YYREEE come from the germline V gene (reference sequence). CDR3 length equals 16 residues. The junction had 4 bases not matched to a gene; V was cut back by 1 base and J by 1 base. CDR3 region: CASSLRSGSSYNEQFF. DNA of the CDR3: TGTGCCAGCAGCTTGCGGAGCGGGAGTTCCTACAATGAGCAGTTCTTC.

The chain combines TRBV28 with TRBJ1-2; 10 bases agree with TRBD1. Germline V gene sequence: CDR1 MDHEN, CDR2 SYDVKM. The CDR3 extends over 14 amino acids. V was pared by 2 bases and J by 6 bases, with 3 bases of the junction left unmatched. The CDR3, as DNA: TGTGCCAGCAGTTTAAGTGGACAGGGGGATGGCTACACCTTC. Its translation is CASSLSGQGDGYTF.

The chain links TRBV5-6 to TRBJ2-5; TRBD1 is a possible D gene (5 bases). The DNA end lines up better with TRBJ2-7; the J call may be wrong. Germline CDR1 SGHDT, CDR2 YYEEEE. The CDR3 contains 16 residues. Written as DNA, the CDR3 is TGTGCCAGCAGCGTTGGGGCGTCTGCAGCCTCCTACGAGCAGTACTTC. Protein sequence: CASSVGASAASYEQYF.

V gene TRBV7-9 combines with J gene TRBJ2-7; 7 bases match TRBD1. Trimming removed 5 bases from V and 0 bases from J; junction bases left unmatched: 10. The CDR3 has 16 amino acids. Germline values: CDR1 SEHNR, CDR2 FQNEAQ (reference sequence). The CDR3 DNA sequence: TGTGCCAGCAGCCCCTTGACAGGGCTCAGCTCCTACGAGCAGTACTTC. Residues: CASSPLTGLSSYEQYF.

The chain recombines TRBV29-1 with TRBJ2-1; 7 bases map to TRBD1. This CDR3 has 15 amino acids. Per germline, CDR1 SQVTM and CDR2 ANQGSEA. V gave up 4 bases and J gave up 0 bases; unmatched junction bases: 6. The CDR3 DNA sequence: TGCAGCGTTGCCGGGACAGACAGCTCCTACAATGAGCAGTTCTTC. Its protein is CSVAGTDSSYNEQFF.

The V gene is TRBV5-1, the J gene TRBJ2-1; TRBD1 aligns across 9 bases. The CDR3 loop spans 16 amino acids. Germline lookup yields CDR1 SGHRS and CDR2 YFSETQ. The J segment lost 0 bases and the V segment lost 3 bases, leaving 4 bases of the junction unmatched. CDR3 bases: TGCGCCAGCAGCTCGGGGACAGGGAGCTCCTACAATGAGCAGTTCTTC. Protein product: CASSSGTGSSYNEQFF.

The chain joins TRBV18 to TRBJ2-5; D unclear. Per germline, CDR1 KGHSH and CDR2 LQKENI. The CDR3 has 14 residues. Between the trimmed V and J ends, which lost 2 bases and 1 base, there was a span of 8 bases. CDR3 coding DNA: TGTGCCAGCTCACCATCCGCAGTCCAAGAGACCCAGTACTTC. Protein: CASSPSAVQETQYF.

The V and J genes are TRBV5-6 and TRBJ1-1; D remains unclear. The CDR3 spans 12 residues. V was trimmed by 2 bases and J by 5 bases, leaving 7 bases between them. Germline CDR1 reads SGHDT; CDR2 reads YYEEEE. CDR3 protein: CASSFGKTEAFF. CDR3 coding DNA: TGTGCCAGCAGCTTCGGGAAAACTGAAGCTTTCTTT.

This chain's CDR3 is CASSHLGIYEQYF. DNA for the CDR3: TGCGCCAGCAGCCATTTAGGGATCTACGAGCAGTACTTC. V gene TRBV4-1 combines with J gene TRBJ2-7; no definite D call. Trimming pared 3 bases from V and 3 bases from J, leaving 9 bases between. Germline V gives CDR1 MGHRA, CDR2 YSYEKL. The CDR3 runs to 13 residues.

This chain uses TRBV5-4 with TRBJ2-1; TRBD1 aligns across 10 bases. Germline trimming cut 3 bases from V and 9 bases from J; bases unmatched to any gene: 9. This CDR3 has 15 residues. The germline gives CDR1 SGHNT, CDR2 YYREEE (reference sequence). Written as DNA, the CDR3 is TGTGCCAGCAGCTCGTGGGACAGGGGATTTGGTGAGCAGTTCTTC. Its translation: CASSSWDRGFGEQFF. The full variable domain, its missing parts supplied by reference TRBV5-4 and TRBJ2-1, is ETGVTQSPTHLIKTRGQQVTLRCSSQSGHNTVSWYQQALGQGPQFIFQYYREEENGRGNFPPRFSGLQFPNYSSELNVNALELDDSALYLCASSSWDRGFGEQFFGPGTRLTVL.

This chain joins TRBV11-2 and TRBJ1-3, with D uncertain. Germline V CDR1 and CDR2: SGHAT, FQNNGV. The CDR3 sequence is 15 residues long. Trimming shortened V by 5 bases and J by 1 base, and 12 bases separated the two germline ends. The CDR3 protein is CASSHLGPSGNTIYF. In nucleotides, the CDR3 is TGTGCCAGCAGCCACCTCGGCCCTTCTGGAAACACCATATATTTT.

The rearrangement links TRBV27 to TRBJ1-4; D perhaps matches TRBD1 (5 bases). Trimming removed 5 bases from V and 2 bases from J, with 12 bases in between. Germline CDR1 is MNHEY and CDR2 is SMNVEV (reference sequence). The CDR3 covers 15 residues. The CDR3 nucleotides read TGTGCCAGCAGTCCGCATTGGGGCACTAATGAAAAACTGTTTTTT. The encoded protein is CASSPHWGTNEKLFF.